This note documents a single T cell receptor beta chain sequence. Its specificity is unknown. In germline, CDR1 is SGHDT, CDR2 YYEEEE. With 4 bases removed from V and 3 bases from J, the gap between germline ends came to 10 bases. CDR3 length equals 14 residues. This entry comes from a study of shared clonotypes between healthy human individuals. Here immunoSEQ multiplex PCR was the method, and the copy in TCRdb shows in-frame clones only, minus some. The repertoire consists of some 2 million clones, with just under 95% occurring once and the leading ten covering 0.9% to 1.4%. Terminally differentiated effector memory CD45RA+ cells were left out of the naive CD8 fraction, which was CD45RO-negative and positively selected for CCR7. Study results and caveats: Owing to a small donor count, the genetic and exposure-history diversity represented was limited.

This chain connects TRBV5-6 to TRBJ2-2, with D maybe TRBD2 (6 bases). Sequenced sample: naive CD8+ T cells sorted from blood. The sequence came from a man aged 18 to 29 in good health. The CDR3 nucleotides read TGTGCCAGCAGCGACGGGGGAGACACCGGGGAGCTGTTTTTT. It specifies CASSDGGDTGELFF.